This TCR beta chain was documented in a study of lymphopenia after photon versus proton radiotherapy (dated by TCRdb to between 2018 and 2020). For the study in its entirety: The immunological effects of photon versus proton radiation therapy were compared in patients with gastrointestinal tumors who developed high-grade lymphopenia. The study aimed to characterize how the two radiation modalities differ in their impact on the immune system. The cohort comprised about 20 patients with gastrointestinal tumors who received either photon or proton therapy and then developed lymphopenia.

The library was generated by the immunoSEQ multiplex PCR assay. T cell repertoires were profiled by deep sequencing of rearranged TCR beta loci, alongside multiparametric flow cytometry. TCRdb obtained this table from immuneACCESS and retained in-frame rearrangements with V and J assigned. These tables miss some clones; where compared with another copy, unresolved V genes account for less than half of the shortfall, and the remainder is unexplained. This sample holds 70,000 or so clones; approximately 91% were observed only once. The leading ten clones occupy roughly 3% of the sample. The study at large found these results: Across the cohort, among patients who died, a greater drop in TCR diversity after the nadir was inversely correlated with overall survival time. The authors looked at the survival association only in patients who died, and they framed better survival with proton therapy as a possibility rather than a demonstrated result. Once the lymphocyte count had reached its nadir, the repertoires of photon-treated patients showed oligoclonal expansion, particularly of CD8+ Temra cells, and this expansion drove the decline in diversity. During treatment, patients who received photon therapy lost naive T cells and TCR diversity and gained effector/memory populations, whereas patients who received proton therapy remained relatively stable.

As encoded in the germline V gene, CDR1 is SGHRS while CDR2 is YFSETQ. V drops 0 bases and J drops 3 bases, leaving 6 bases in between. Measured from the cysteine to the phenylalanine, the CDR3 is 13 residues long. The sequence is cut down to CDR3 DNA, 39 bases in frame from base 1. This clone has only one observation. Its antigen specificity is not known. No much larger clone is present one base from it, and per-base qualities are unavailable. The receptor chain draws on TRBV5-1 and TRBJ2-5; too little of a D gene remains to name it. The source of this sequence is a woman between 70 and 85 years old with pancreatic cancer. The source material was peripheral blood, sampled from a patient treated with photon-based radiotherapy. The CDR3 is CASSLVPEETQYF. The sequence in DNA is TGCGCCAGCAGCTTGGTGCCAGAAGAGACCCAGTACTTC.